This TCR beta chain is from a study of Graves' ophthalmopathy and Graves' hyperthyroidism. This clonotype was seen a few times. The V end was cut by 1 base, the J end by 2 bases, with 20 bases between. CDR3 length equals 17 residues. Looked up from germline, CDR1 is DFQATT and CDR2 is SNEGSKA (reference sequence). The study amplified TCR beta CDR3 regions using RNA transcripts. HTBI primers primed a first-round RT-PCR, and a second-round multiplex PCR followed. Via MiXCR, TCRdb re-called the multiplex PCR reads, giving one row per CDR3 protein. Of around 1,000,000 distinct CDR3 sequences detected, about two fifths appear once; the ten largest clones hold over 8.5%.

The J gene is TRBJ1-2, the V gene TRBV20-1; TRBD1 might be the D (6 bases). The receptor was isolated from an adult man with Graves' hyperthyroidism. Sequencing was done on a sample of peripheral blood or thyroid tissue (not recorded which). The CDR3 DNA is TGCAGTGCTAGAGTCCGCGGACAGATAGGATCGAACTATGGCTACACCTTC. Its protein is CSARVRGQIGSNYGYTF.